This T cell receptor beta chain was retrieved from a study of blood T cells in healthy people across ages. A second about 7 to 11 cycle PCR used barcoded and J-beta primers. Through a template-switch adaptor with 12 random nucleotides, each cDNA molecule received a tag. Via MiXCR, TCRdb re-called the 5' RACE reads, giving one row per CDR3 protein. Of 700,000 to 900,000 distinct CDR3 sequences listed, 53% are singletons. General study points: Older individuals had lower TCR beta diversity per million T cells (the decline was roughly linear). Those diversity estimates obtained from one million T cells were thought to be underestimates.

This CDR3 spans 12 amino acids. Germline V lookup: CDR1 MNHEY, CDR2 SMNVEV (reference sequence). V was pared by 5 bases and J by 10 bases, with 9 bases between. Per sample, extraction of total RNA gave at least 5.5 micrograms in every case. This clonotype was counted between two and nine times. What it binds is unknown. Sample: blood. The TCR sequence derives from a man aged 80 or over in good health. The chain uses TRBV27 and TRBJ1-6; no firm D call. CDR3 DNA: TGTGCCAGCAGTCCCCCGGCATCACCCCTCCACTTT. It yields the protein CASSPPASPLHF.